This T cell receptor beta chain was documented in a study of beta chain features in type 1 diabetes. The whole isolated RNA underwent reverse transcription, so sequencing captured expressed TCRB transcripts. The method was immunoSEQ multiplex PCR; TCRdb's version includes in-frame clones alone and lacks a portion of them. The repertoire has about 900,000 clones, roughly 16% of them found once; the top ten carry 0.023%. Deletions cut 7 bases from V and 5 bases from J, with 17 bases between. The CDR3 spans 14 residues. CDR1 is SNHLY, CDR2 FYNNEI, per germline. One heparinised blood draw averaging around 100 mL was given by each donor. Findings of the study overall: A pattern of fewer insertions and more deletions at VDJ junctions was seen in type 1 diabetes patients. A potential influence of HLA type upon TCRB rearrangement remained unresolved herein. In patients and controls equally, PCR might favor templates that are shorter.

For this clone: Antigen: not known.

This TCR came from a woman younger than 30 in good health. The J gene is TRBJ1-1, the V gene TRBV2; D gene uncertain. Sequences were obtained from naive CD4+ T cells from blood. The CDR3 protein is CASNSLLGWTEAFF. DNA for the CDR3: TGTGCCAGCAACTCATTGCTGGGGTGGACTGAAGCTTTCTTT.